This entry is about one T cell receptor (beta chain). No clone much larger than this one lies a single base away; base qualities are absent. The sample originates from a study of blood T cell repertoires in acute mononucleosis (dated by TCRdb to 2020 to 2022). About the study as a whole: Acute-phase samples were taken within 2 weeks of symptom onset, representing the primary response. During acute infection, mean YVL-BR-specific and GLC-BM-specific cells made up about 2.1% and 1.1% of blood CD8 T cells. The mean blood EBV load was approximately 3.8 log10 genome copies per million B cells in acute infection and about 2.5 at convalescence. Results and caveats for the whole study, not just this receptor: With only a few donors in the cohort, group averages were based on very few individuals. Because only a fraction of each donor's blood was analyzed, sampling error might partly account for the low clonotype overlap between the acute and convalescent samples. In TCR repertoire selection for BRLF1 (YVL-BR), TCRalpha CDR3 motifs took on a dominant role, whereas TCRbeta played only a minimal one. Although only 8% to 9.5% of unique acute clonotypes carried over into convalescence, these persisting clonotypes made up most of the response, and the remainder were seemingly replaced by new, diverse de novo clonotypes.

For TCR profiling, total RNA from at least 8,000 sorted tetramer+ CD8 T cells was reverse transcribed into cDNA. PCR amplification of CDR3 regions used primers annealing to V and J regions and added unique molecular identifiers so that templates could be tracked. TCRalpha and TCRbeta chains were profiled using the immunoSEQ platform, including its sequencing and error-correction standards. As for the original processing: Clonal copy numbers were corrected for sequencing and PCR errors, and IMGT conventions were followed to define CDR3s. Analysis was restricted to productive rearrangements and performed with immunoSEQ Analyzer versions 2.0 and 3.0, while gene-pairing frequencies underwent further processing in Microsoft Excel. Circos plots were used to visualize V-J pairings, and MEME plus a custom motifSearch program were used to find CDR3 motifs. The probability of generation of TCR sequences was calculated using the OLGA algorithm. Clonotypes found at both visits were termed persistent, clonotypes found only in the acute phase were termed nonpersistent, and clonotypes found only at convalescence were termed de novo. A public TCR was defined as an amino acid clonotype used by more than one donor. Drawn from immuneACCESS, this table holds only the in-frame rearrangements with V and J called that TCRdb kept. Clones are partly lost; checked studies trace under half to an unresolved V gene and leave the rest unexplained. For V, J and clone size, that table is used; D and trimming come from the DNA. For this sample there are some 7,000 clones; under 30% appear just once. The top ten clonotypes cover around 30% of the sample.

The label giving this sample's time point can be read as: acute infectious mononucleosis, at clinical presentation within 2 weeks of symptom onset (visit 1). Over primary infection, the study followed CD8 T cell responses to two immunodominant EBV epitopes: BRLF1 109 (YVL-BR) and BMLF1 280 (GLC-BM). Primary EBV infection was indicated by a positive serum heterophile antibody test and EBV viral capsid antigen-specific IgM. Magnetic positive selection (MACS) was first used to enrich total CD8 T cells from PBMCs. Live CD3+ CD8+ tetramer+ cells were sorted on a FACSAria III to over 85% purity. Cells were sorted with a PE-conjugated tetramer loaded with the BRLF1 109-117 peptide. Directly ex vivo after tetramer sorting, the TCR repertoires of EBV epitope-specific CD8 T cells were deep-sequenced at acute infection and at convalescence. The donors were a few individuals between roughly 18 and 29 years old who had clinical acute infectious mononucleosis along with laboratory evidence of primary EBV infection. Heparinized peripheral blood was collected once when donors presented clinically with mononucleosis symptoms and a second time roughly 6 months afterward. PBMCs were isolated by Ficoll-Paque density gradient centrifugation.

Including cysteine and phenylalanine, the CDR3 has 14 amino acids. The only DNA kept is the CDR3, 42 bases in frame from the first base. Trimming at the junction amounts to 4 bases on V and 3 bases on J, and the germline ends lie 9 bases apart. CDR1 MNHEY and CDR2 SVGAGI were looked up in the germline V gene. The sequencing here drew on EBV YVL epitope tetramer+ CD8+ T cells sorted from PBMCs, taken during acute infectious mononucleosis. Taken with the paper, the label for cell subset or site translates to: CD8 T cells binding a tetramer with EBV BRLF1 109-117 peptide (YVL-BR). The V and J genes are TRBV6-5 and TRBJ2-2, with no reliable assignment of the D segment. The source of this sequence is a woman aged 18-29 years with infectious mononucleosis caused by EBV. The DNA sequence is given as TGTGCCAGCAGTTCACTATTAGACACCGGGGAGCTGTTTTTT. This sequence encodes CASSSLLDTGELFF.